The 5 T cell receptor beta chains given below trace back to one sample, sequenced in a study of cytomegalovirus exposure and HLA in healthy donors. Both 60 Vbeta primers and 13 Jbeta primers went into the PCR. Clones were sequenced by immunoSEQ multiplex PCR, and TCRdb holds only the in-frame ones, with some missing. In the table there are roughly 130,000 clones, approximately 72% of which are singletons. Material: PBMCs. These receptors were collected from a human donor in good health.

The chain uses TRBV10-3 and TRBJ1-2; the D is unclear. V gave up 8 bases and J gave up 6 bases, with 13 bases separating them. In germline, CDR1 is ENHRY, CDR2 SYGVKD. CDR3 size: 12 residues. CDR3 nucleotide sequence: TGTGCCATCCAGTCGCGGATCGATGGCTACACCTTC. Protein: CAIQSRIDGYTF.

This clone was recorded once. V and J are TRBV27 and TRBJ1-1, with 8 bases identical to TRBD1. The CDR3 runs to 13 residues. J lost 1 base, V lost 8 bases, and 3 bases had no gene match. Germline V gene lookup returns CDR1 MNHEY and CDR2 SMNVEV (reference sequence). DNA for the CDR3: TGTGCCAGCCTGGACAGGGCGAACACTGAAGCTTTCTTT. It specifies CASLDRANTEAFF.

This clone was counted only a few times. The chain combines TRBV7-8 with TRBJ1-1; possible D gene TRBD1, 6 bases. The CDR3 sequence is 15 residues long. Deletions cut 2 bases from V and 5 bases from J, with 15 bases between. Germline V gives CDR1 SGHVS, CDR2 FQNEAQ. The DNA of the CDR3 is TGTGCCAGCAGCTTAATTGGCCTCCAGGGGACTGAAGCTTTCTTT. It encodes CASSLIGLQGTEAFF. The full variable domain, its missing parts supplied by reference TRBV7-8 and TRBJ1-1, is GAGVSQSPRYKVAKRGQDVALRCDPISGHVSLFWYQQALGQGPEFLTYFQNEAQLDKSGLPSDRFFAERPEGSVSTLKIQRTQQEDSAVYLCASSLIGLQGTEAFFGQGTRLTVV.

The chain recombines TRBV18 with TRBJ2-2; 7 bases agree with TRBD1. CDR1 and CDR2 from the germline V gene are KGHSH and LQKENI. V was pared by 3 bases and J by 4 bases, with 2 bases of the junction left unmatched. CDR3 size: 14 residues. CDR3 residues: CASSPTGATGELFF. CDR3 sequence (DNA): TGTGCCAGCTCACCTACAGGGGCCACCGGGGAGCTGTTTTTT.

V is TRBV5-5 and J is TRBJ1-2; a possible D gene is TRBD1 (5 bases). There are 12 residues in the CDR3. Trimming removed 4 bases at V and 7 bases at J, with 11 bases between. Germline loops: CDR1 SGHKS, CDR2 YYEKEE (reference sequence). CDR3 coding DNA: TGTGCCAGCAGCCTGACAGATTCTGGCTACACCTTC. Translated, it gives CASSLTDSGYTF.